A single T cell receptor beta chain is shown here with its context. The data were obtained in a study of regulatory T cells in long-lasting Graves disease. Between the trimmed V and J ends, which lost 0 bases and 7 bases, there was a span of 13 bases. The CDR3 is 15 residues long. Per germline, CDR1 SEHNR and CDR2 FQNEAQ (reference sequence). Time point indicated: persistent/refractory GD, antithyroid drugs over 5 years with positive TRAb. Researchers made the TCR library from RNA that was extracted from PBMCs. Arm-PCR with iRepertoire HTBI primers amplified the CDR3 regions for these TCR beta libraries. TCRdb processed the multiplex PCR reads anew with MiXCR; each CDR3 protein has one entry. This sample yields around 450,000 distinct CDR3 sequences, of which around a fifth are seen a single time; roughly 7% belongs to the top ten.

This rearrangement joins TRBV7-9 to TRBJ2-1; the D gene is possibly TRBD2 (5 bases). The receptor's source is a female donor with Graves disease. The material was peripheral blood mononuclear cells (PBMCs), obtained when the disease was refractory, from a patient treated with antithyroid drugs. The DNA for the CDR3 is TGTGCCAGCAGCTTAGCCGGCCTACTAGTTAATGAGCAGTTCTTC. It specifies CASSLAGLLVNEQFF.